These 20 T cell receptor beta chains share one sample of origin, sequenced in a study of T cells in Graves' hyperthyroidism and ophthalmopathy. Authors of the study amplified TCR beta CDR3 regions from RNA transcripts. Using the HTBI primer set, a first-round RT-PCR was run on the TCR CDR3. MiXCR was run by TCRdb on the multiplex PCR reads, yielding one entry per CDR3 protein. The sample yields about 710,000 distinct CDR3 sequences, about 15% seen once. The material sequenced was blood. The receptors shown here come from a man aged 18 to 35 with Graves' hyperthyroidism.

In its sample, this clonotype was seen a few times. The chain's CDR3 is CASSTFPTSGTLVGDTQYF. The CDR3 DNA follows: TGCGCCAGCAGCACCTTCCCGACTAGCGGGACCCTGGTGGGGGATACGCAGTATTTT. The gene calls are TRBV5-1 and TRBJ2-3, with 11 bases matching TRBD2. Germline V gives CDR1 SGHRS, CDR2 YFSETQ. This CDR3 comprises 19 residues. With 4 bases clipped from V and 6 bases from J, the junction kept 19 bases outside the gene matches.

V gene TRBV2 combines with J gene TRBJ2-2; 9 nucleotides align to TRBD1. This CDR3 is built from 15 residues. Trimming cost V 6 bases and J 4 bases; bases outside gene matches: 6. Per the germline V gene, CDR1 is SNHLY and CDR2 is FYNNEI. CDR3 bases: TGTGCCAGCAGCCAAACAGGGGGCACCACCGGGGAGCTGTTTTTT. It encodes CASSQTGGTTGELFF.

The V gene is TRBV5-1, the J gene TRBJ2-5; 8 nucleotides agree with TRBD2. This CDR3 is built from 16 residues. The germline V gene encodes CDR1 SGHRS and CDR2 YFSETQ. The J segment lost 1 base and the V segment lost 0 bases, leaving 5 bases of the junction unmatched. Written as DNA, the CDR3 is TGCGCCAGCAGCTTGGTTAGCGGGAACGCCCAAGAGACCCAGTACTTC. Its translation is CASSLVSGNAQETQYF.

This clonotype has only a few counts. The chain uses TRBV9 and TRBJ2-1; 11 positions match TRBD2. The CDR3 spans 16 residues. Trimming removed 0 bases from V and 5 bases from J; junction bases left unmatched: 4. CDR1 SGDLS and CDR2 YYNGEE come from the germline V gene. Here the CDR3 reads CASSVGLAGLNNEQFF. The DNA of the CDR3 is TGTGCCAGCAGCGTAGGACTAGCGGGATTGAACAATGAGCAGTTCTTC.

This clonotype has just a few counts. The rearrangement links TRBV5-1 to TRBJ2-7; perhaps TRBD2 as D (6 bases). The CDR3 is made up of 15 amino acids. CDR1 is SGHRS and CDR2 is YFSETQ in the germline V gene. Trimming pared 0 bases from V and 5 bases from J, leaving 15 bases between. The CDR3, as DNA: TGCGCCAGCAGCTTGGGGGGGAGGATAGTAGACGAGCAGTACTTC. Translation: CASSLGGRIVDEQYF.

The chain recombines TRBV12-3 or TRBV12-4 with TRBJ2-5, with a possible D match to TRBD2 (6 bases). The CDR3 is 15 residues long. The V and J ends lost 6 bases and 4 bases respectively, with 18 bases between them. CDR3 residues: CASSGDGGPGETQYF. CDR3 coding DNA: TGTGCCAGCAGCGGGGACGGAGGGCCGGGAGAGACCCAGTACTTC.

Concerning this clonotype itself: This clone may be a read error of a much larger clone one base away. The rearrangement links TRBV11-1 to TRBJ2-1; D not certain. V shed 1 base and J shed 2 bases, with 9 bases lying between them. Germline loops: CDR1 SGHAT, CDR2 FQDESV (reference sequence). This CDR3 contains 15 residues. CDR3 DNA: TGTGCCAGCAGCTTAGGCTCAATCCCCTACAATGAGCAGTTCTTC. Amino acid sequence: CASSLGSIPYNEQFF.

The chain has TRBV27 and TRBJ2-2; 8 nucleotides line up with TRBD1. The CDR3 totals 14 residues. The V gene's germline CDR1 is MNHEY and CDR2 SMNVEV (reference sequence). J was trimmed by 4 bases and V by 7 bases; bases with no gene match: 5. In nucleotides, the CDR3 is TGTGCCAGCAAATATACAGGGGGCACCGGGGAGCTGTTTTTT. Its translation is CASKYTGGTGELFF.

The V gene is TRBV6-1, the J gene TRBJ1-2; no definite D call. The length of the CDR3 is 11 residues. Germline V gene lookup returns CDR1 MNHNS and CDR2 SASEGT. With 5 bases removed from V and 6 bases from J, the gap between germline ends came to 7 bases. The CDR3 nucleotides are TGTGCCAGCAGTTATCCGGATGGCTACACCTTC. This gives the protein CASSYPDGYTF.

This sequence joins TRBV30 and TRBJ2-7; 7 positions match TRBD1. CDR1 is GTSNPN, CDR2 SVGIG, per germline (reference sequence). V lost 2 bases to trimming and J lost 4 bases; unmatched junction nucleotides: 14. This CDR3 contains 16 residues. The CDR3 DNA reads as TGTGCCTGGAGTTCTCCCCGGGACAGTTCCCGTTACGAGCAGTACTTC. It translates to CAWSSPRDSSRYEQYF.

This clonotype came up many times. This chain connects TRBV20-1 to TRBJ2-1, with 7 bases aligning to TRBD2. In germline, CDR1 is DFQATT, CDR2 SNEGSKA (reference sequence). V shed 4 bases and J 9 bases; nucleotides not matched to a gene: 21. The CDR3 extends over 17 amino acids. CDR3 protein: CSATNNRTRVWRTEQFF. CDR3 in DNA: TGCAGTGCTACCAATAATAGGACTAGGGTATGGAGGACTGAGCAGTTCTTC.

This clonotype was observed many times. This chain connects TRBV25-1 to TRBJ1-1, with 8 bases identical to TRBD1. This CDR3 contains 15 residues. CDR1 is MGHDK, CDR2 SYGVNS, per germline. Unmatched junction bases numbered 4, after V lost 3 bases and J lost 1 base. In DNA form, the CDR3 reads TGTGCCAGCAGTGATGACAGGGGCAGGAACACTGAAGCTTTCTTT. This codes for CASSDDRGRNTEAFF. Together with reference TRBV25-1 and TRBJ1-1, the CDR3 gives the full variable domain: EADIYQTPRYLVIGTGKKITLECSQTMGHDKMYWYQQDPGMELHLIHYSYGVNSTEKGDLSSESTVSRIRTEHFPLTLESARPSHTSQYLCASSDDRGRNTEAFFGQGTRLTVV.

Comments on this clonotype: This may come from a read error, since a much larger clone is one base off. The chain recombines TRBV24-1 with TRBJ1-1; no firm D call. This CDR3 spans 12 amino acids. Germline V gene data show CDR1 as KGHDR and CDR2 as SFDVKD. As DNA, the CDR3 is TGTTCCACCAAGGGCAGGAACACTGAAGCTTTCTTT. Protein: CSTKGRNTEAFF.

The sample holds many counts of this clonotype. V and J are TRBV7-6 and TRBJ2-6; no clear D gene. The CDR3 covers 18 residues. Trimming took off 5 bases at V and 0 bases at J, with 17 bases between the two ends. Germline assignment: CDR1 SGHVS and CDR2 FNYEAQ. DNA of the CDR3: TGTGCCAGCAGCCCAGACCCAGGCTTACACTCTGGGGCCAACGTCCTGACTTTC. Translating it yields CASSPDPGLHSGANVLTF.

The V call is TRBV7-2, the J call TRBJ2-2, with 9 bases aligning to TRBD1. CDR1 is SGHTA, CDR2 FQGNSA, per germline. Trimming removed 6 bases from V and 5 bases from J; junction bases left unmatched: 7. The CDR3 has 15 amino acids. CDR3 amino acids: CASRAWDRVTGELFF. As DNA, the CDR3 is TGTGCCAGCAGGGCTTGGGACAGGGTTACCGGGGAGCTGTTTTTT.

This clonotype has a count of ten or more. The J gene is TRBJ2-1, the V gene TRBV30; the match to TRBD2 covers 10 bases. The J segment lost 1 base and the V segment lost 3 bases, leaving 9 bases of the junction unmatched. CDR1 and CDR2 (germline): GTSNPN, SVGIG (reference sequence). There are 17 residues in the CDR3. CDR3 loop: CAWRPASGRKSYNEQFF. Written as DNA, the CDR3 is TGTGCCTGGAGGCCCGCTAGCGGGAGAAAGTCCTACAATGAGCAGTTCTTC. Using reference TRBV30 and TRBJ2-1 for the parts outside the CDR3, the full variable domain is SQTIHQWPATLVQPVGSPLSLECTVEGTSNPNLYWYRQAAGRGLQLLFYSVGIGQISSEVPQNLSASRPQDRQFILSSKKLLLSDSGFYLCAWRPASGRKSYNEQFFGPGTRLTVL.

The V gene is TRBV2, the J gene TRBJ2-2; 9 nucleotides match TRBD2. The CDR3 length is 16 residues. V lost 6 bases and J lost 1; bases outside the gene matches: 6. Germline lookup yields CDR1 SNHLY and CDR2 FYNNEI. The CDR3, as DNA: TGTGCCAGCAGAGTAGCGGGAGTTGTGAACACCGGGGAGCTGTTTTTT. This codes for CASRVAGVVNTGELFF.

This clonotype was seen many times. This chain uses TRBV7-2 with TRBJ1-3; D remains unclear. The CDR3 is 14 amino acids. From germline, CDR1 is SGHTA and CDR2 FQGNSA. Trimming removed 3 bases from V and 0 bases from J, with 6 bases in between. CDR3 in DNA: TGTGCCAGCAGCTTTCTGCGCTCTGGAAACACCATATATTTT. This gives the protein CASSFLRSGNTIYF.

This clonotype was seen at least ten times. The chain couples TRBV4-2 to TRBJ2-7; either TRBD1 or TRBD2 may supply D (5 bases each). Between the trimmed V and J ends, which lost 3 bases and 2 bases, there was a span of 17 bases. The CDR3 runs to 16 residues. Germline values: CDR1 LGHNA, CDR2 YNFKEQ. The CDR3 coding sequence is TGTGCCAGCAGCCAGGGCGTGGGGGAAACCGCCTACGAGCAGTACTTC. It codes for CASSQGVGETAYEQYF.

This clonotype occurred a few times. In DNA, the CDR3 is TGCAGTGCTAGCCGACTAGCGGTCGGCACAGATACGCAGTATTTT. It yields the protein CSASRLAVGTDTQYF. The chain is built from TRBV20-1 and TRBJ2-3; 9 bases align to TRBD2. Germline CDR1 is DFQATT and CDR2 is SNEGSKA (reference sequence). The CDR3 runs 15 residues. J lost 1 base, V lost 3 bases, and 5 bases had no gene match.